The T cell receptor (beta chain) described here comes from a study of T cell clonotyping in hematopoietic cell transplantation. General study points: Few recipient clonotypes overlapped donors; over 95% were de novo at given depth. No sorting was done, leaving CD4 and CD8 contributions mixed. Pathologically expanded recipient clonotypes increased progressively from day 30 to day 180 as diversity fell.

The germline V gene encodes CDR1 SGHRS and CDR2 YFSETQ. V shed 5 bases and J 7 bases; nucleotides not matched to a gene: 10. The CDR3 runs to 14 residues. The repertoire was sequenced with immunoSEQ multiplex PCR; TCRdb's copy has only in-frame clones and lacks some. This repertoire shows approximately 20,000 clones, 79% found once; its top ten account for about 14%. Remarks on this clone: Its antigen is currently unknown.

The sequence came from a man aged 55 to 69 in good health. Some clones in this sample may be carry-over from other donors' samples. V gene TRBV5-1 combines with J gene TRBJ2-7; 9 positions match TRBD1. The sample taken for sequencing was peripheral blood mononuclear cells. The CDR3 bases are TGCGCCAGCAGGAATACAGGGGGCGTGGATGAGCAGTACTTC. It yields the protein CASRNTGGVDEQYF. The full variable domain, completed using reference TRBV5-1 and TRBJ2-7, is KAGVTQTPRYLIKTRGQQVTLSCSPISGHRSVSWYQQTPGQGLQFLFEYFSETQRNKGNFPGRFSGRQFSNSRSEMNVSTLELGDSALYLCASRNTGGVDEQYFGPGTRLTVT.